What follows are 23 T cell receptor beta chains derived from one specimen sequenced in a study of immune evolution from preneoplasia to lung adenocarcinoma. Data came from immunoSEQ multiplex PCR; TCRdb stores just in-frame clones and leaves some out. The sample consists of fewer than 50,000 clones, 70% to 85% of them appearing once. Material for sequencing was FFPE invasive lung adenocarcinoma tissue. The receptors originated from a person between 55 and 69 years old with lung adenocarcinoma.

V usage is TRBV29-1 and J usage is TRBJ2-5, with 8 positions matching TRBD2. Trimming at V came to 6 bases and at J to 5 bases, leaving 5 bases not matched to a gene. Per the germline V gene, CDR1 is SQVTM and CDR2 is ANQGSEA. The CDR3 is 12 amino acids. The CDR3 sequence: CSVRSGGETQYF. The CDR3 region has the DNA TGCAGCGTAAGATCGGGAGGGGAGACCCAGTACTTC. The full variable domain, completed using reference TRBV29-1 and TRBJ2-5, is SAVISQKPSRDICQRGTSLTIQCQVDSQVTMMFWYRQQPGQSLTLIATANQGSEATYESGFVIDKFPISRPNLTFSTLTVSNMSPEDSSIYLCSVRSGGETQYFGPGTRLLVL.

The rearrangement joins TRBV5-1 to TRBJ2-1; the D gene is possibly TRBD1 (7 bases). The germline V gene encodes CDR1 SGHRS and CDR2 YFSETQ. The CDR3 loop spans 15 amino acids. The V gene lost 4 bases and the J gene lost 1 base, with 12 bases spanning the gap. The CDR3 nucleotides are TGCGCCAGCAGCACTCAGGGGGGTTCCTACAATGAGCAGTTCTTC. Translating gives CASSTQGGSYNEQFF.

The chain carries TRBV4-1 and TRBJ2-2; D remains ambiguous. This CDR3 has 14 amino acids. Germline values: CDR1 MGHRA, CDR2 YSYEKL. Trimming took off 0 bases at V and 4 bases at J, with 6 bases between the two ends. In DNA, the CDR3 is TGCGCCAGCAGCCAAGATGTAGGCACCGGGGAGCTGTTTTTT. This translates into CASSQDVGTGELFF.

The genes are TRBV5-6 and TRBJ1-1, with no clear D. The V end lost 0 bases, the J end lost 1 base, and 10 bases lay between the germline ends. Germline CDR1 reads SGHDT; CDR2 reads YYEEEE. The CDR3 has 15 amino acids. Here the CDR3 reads CASSLAGRTNTEAFF. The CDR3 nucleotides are TGTGCCAGCAGCTTGGCTGGACGGACGAACACTGAAGCTTTCTTT.

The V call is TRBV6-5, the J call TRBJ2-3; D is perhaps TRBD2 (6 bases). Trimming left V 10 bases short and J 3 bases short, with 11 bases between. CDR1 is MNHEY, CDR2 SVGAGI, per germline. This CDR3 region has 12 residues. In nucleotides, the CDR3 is TGTGCCACGCACGGGGGAACAGATACGCAGTATTTT. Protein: CATHGGTDTQYF.

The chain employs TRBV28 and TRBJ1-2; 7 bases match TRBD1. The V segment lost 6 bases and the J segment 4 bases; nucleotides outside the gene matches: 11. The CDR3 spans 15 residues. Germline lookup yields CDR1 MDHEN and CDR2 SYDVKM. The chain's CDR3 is CASRSHRGGTYGYTF. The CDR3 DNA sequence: TGTGCCAGCAGGTCCCACAGGGGTGGTACCTATGGCTACACCTTC.

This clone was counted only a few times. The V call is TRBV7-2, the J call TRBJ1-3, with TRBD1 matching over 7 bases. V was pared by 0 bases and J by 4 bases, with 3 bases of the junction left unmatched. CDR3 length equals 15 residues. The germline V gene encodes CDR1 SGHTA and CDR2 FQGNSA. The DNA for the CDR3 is TGTGCCAGCAGCTTAGCGCAGGGACAGGGAAACACCATATATTTT. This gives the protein CASSLAQGQGNTIYF.

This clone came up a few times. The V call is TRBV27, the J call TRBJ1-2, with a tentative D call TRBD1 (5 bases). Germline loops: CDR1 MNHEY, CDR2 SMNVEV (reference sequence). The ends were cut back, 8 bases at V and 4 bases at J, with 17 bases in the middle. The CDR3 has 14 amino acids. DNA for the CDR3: TGTGCCAGCTCTACCGGGGGAGGTTCCTATGGCTACACCTTC. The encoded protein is CASSTGGGSYGYTF.

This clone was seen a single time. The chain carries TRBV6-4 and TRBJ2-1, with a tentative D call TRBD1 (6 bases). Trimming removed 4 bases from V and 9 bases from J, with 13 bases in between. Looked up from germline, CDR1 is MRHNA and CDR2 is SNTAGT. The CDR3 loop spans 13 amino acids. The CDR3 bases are TGTGCCAGCAGTGCACTAGGGGGTAGTGAGCAGTTCTTC. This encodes CASSALGGSEQFF.

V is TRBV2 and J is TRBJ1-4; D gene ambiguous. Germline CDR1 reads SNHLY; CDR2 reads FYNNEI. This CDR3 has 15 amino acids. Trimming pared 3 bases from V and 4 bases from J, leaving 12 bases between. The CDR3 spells CASSDRGLINEKLFF. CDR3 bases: TGTGCCAGCAGTGATCGCGGCCTGATTAATGAAAAACTGTTTTTT.

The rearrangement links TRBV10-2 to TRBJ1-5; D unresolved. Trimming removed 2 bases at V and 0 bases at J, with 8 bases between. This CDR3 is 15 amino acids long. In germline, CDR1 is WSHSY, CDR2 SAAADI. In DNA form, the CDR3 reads TGCGCCAGCAGTGAGGTGATCAATAGCAATCAGCCCCAGCATTTT. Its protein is CASSEVINSNQPQHF.

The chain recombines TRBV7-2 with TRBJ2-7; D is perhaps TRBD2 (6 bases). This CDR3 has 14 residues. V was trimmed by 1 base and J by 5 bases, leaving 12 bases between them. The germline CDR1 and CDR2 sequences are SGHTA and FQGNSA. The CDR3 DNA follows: TGTGCCAGCAGCTTAGGGGGGAGGCCCCACGAGCAGTACTTC. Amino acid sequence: CASSLGGRPHEQYF.

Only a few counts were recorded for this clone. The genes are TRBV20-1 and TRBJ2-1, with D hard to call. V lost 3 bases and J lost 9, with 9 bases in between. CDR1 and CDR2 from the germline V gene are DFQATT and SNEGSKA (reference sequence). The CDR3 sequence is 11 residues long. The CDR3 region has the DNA TGCAGTGCTAGCCAGCAGATTGAGCAGTTCTTC. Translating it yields CSASQQIEQFF.

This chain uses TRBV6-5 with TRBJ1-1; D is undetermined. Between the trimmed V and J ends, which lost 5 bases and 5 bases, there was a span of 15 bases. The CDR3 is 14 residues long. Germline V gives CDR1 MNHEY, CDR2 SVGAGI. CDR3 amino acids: CASSLSGSSTEAFF. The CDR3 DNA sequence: TGTGCCAGCAGTCTCAGCGGGTCTTCAACTGAAGCTTTCTTT.

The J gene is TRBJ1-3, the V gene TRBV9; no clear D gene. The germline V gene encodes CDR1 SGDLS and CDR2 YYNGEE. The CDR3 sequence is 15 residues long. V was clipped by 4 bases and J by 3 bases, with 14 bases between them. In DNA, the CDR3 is TGTGCCAGCAGCCCTCAAGGGCCTTATGGAAACACCATATATTTT. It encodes CASSPQGPYGNTIYF.

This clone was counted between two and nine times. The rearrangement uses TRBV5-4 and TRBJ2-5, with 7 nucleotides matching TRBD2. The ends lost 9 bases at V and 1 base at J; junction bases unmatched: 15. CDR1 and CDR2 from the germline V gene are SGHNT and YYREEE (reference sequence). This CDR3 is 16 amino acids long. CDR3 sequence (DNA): TGTGCCACCCAATATCCGGGGGGACGTGGCCAAGAGACCCAGTACTTC. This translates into CATQYPGGRGQETQYF. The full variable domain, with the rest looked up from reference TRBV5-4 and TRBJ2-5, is ETGVTQSPTHLIKTRGQQVTLRCSSQSGHNTVSWYQQALGQGPQFIFQYYREEENGRGNFPPRFSGLQFPNYSSELNVNALELDDSALYLCATQYPGGRGQETQYFGPGTRLLVL.

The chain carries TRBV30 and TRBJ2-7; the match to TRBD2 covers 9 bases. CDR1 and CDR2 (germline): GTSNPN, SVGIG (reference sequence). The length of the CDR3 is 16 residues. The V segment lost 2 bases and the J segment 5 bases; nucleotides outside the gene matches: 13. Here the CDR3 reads CAWSRATSGRNHEQYF. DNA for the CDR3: TGTGCCTGGAGTCGAGCGACGAGCGGGAGGAACCACGAGCAGTACTTC.

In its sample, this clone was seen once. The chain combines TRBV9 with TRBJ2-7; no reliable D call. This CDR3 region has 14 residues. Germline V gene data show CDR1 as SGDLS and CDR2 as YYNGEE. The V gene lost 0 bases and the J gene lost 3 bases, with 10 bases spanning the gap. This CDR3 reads CASSVGMWDYEQYF. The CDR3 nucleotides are TGTGCCAGCAGCGTAGGTATGTGGGACTACGAGCAGTACTTC.

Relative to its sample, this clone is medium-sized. CDR3 amino acids: CSVEGQSIGELFF. CDR3 sequence (DNA): TGCAGCGTTGAGGGGCAGAGCATCGGGGAGCTGTTTTTT. V and J are TRBV29-1 and TRBJ2-2, with D tentatively TRBD1 (5 bases). V lost 3 bases and J 7 bases, leaving 12 bases between the germline ends. This CDR3 contains 13 residues. The germline CDR1 and CDR2 sequences are SQVTM and ANQGSEA.

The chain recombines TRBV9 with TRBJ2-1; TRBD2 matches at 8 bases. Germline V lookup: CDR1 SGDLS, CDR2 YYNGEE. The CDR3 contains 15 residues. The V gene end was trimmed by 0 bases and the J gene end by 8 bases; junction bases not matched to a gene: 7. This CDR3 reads CASSVGSGSWDEQFF. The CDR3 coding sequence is TGTGCCAGCAGCGTAGGGAGCGGGAGTTGGGATGAGCAGTTCTTC.

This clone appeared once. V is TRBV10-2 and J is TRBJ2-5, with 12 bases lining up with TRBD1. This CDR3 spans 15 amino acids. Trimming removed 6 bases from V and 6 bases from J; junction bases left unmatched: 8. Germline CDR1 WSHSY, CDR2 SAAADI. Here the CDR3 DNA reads TGCGCCAGCAGGGCCGGGACAGGGGGCGGGAAGACCCAGTACTTC. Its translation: CASRAGTGGGKTQYF.

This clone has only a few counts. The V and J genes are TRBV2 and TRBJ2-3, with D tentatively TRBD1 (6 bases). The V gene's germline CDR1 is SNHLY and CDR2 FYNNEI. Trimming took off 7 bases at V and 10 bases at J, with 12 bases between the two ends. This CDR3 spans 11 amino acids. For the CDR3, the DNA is TGTGCCAGCACCCAGACAGGTCCGCAGTATTTT. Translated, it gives CASTQTGPQYF.

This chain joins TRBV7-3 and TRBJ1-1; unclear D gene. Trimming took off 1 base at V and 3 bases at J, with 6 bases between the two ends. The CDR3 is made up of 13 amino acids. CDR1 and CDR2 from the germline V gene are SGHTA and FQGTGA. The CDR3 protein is CASSLNSDTEAFF. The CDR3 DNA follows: TGTGCCAGCAGCTTAAATAGTGACACTGAAGCTTTCTTT.